A single sample gave rise to the 11 T cell receptor beta chains below, sequenced in a study of cytomegalovirus exposure and HLA in healthy donors (dated by TCRdb to about 2017). Receptor amplification or capture employed the immunoSEQ multiplex PCR assay. The multiplex PCR relied on a mix of 60 forward primers for TCR Vbeta segments and 13 reverse primers for TCR Jbeta segments. Drawn from immuneACCESS, this table holds only the in-frame rearrangements with V and J called that TCRdb kept. Clones are partly lost; checked studies trace under half to an unresolved V gene and leave the rest unexplained. The sample contains tens of thousands of clones, approximately 82% of them found a single time. The leading ten clones occupy 2.9% of the sample. The sample comprised PBMCs. The origin of the receptors is a man aged 50 or older in good health and CMV-seronegative.

The chain carries TRBV7-8 and TRBJ1-2; 8 nucleotides align to TRBD1. Trimming cost V 2 bases and J 6 bases; bases outside gene matches: 5. The germline V gene has CDR1 SGHVS and CDR2 FQNEAQ. The CDR3 totals 14 residues. CDR3 in amino acids: CASSLLQGEDGYTF. In DNA, the CDR3 is TGTGCCAGCAGCTTATTACAGGGGGAAGATGGCTACACCTTC.

The J gene is TRBJ1-5, the V gene TRBV12-2; TRBD1 is the table's D call, not checked against the DNA. TRBV12-2 is given as a pseudogene. The CDR3 extends over 14 amino acids. The CDR3 is CASRLAGQNQPQHF. Written as DNA, the CDR3 is TGTGCAAGTCGCTTAGCGGGACAGAATCAGCCCCAGCATTTT.

The genes are TRBV9 and TRBJ2-1, with a tentative D call TRBD2 (5 bases). The CDR3 is 15 residues long. Per germline, CDR1 SGDLS and CDR2 YYNGEE. Trimming removed 0 bases from V and 1 base from J, with 8 bases in between. The CDR3 bases are TGTGCCAGCAGCGTAGTGTCGGGGTCCTACAATGAGCAGTTCTTC. It specifies CASSVVSGSYNEQFF. Together with reference TRBV9 and TRBJ2-1, the CDR3 gives the full variable domain: DSGVTQTPKHLITATGQRVTLRCSPRSGDLSVYWYQQSLDQGLQFLIQYYNGEERAKGNILERFSAQQFPDLHSELNLSSLELGDSALYFCASSVVSGSYNEQFFGPGTRLTVL.

This clone was counted a single time. The chain carries TRBV6-1 and TRBJ1-2; D is possibly TRBD1 (5 bases). V lost 6 bases to trimming and J lost 6 bases, with 14 bases between them. The germline CDR1 and CDR2 sequences are MNHNS and SASEGT. There are 13 residues in the CDR3. CDR3 coding DNA: TGTGCCAGCAGGGGCAGGGAATCGGATGGCTACACCTTC. It yields the protein CASRGRESDGYTF.

The chain couples TRBV10-1 to TRBJ2-5; tentatively, D is TRBD1 (6 bases). TRBJ2-7 explains the end of the DNA better; the J call may be wrong. This CDR3 has 15 residues. Germline V gene sequence: CDR1 WNHNN, CDR2 SYGVQD (reference sequence). Here the CDR3 reads CASRHTGMGSYEQYF. The CDR3 region has the DNA TGCGCCAGCAGGCACACAGGGATGGGATCCTACGAGCAGTACTTC.

The chain recombines TRBV28 with TRBJ1-2, with 7 bases identical to TRBD1. The length of the CDR3 is 16 residues. V lost 2 bases, J lost 8 bases, and 14 bases stayed unmatched. The germline gives CDR1 MDHEN, CDR2 SYDVKM. CDR3 protein: CASSLRHRQGVSGYTF. Written as DNA, the CDR3 is TGTGCCAGCAGTTTACGACACCGACAGGGAGTAAGCGGCTACACCTTC.

CDR3 sequence: CASSWDNPNTEAFF. DNA of the CDR3: TGCGCCAGCAGTTGGGACAACCCGAACACTGAAGCTTTCTTT. The chain recombines TRBV5-1 with TRBJ1-1; perhaps TRBD1 as D (6 bases). CDR1 SGHRS and CDR2 YFSETQ come from the germline V gene. The CDR3 loop spans 14 amino acids. Trimming pared 5 bases from V and 1 base from J, leaving 12 bases between.

This clone was seen only once. J is TRBJ2-2 and V is TRBV5-1, with 9 bases that match TRBD1. Looked up from germline, CDR1 is SGHRS and CDR2 is YFSETQ. V lost 3 bases, J lost 3 bases, and 3 bases stayed unmatched. The CDR3 has 15 residues. CDR3 sequence (DNA): TGCGCCAGCAGCTCCACAGGGGGCGACACCGGGGAGCTGTTTTTT. Its translation is CASSSTGGDTGELFF.

This clone was detected only once. The chain links TRBV7-3 to TRBJ2-2, with a tentative D call TRBD2 (7 bases). V was clipped by 5 bases and J by 4 bases, with 14 bases between them. CDR3 size: 15 residues. Germline V lookup: CDR1 SGHTA, CDR2 FQGTGA. The CDR3 region is CASSRGGGPTGELFF. CDR3 nucleotides: TGTGCCAGCAGCCGAGGGGGGGGGCCCACCGGGGAGCTGTTTTTT.

The sample holds one count of this clone. The rearrangement joins TRBV19 to TRBJ2-1; 9 bases map to TRBD1. Trimming removed 5 bases from V and 9 bases from J; junction bases left unmatched: 11. The CDR3 has 15 residues. Germline values: CDR1 LNHDA, CDR2 SQIVND (reference sequence). The CDR3 loop reads CASSPEGQGVREQFF. The CDR3 nucleotides are TGTGCCAGTAGTCCCGAGGGACAGGGTGTCCGTGAGCAGTTCTTC. The full variable domain, in which reference TRBV19 and TRBJ2-1 provide the parts outside the CDR3, is DGGITQSPKYLFRKEGQNVTLSCEQNLNHDAMYWYRQDPGQGLRLIYYSQIVNDFQKGDIAEGYSVSREKKESFPLTVTSAQKNPTAFYLCASSPEGQGVREQFFGPGTRLTVL.

The genes are TRBV4-2 and TRBJ2-1; 13 bases are a match to TRBD2. CDR1 and CDR2 from the germline V gene are LGHNA and YNFKEQ. The CDR3 contains 23 residues. Germline trimming cut 4 bases from V and 0 bases from J; bases unmatched to any gene: 21. CDR3 DNA sequence: TGTGCCAGCAGCCCTGGACAGGGGGCTGGGACTAGCGGGGCCTCCAGCTCCTACAATGAGCAGTTCTTC. Residues: CASSPGQGAGTSGASSSYNEQFF.